A selection of T cell receptor beta chains follows, all from one sample in a study of T cell repertoires in cytomegalovirus infection. TCRdb reanalysed the reads using MiXCR and keeps one entry per CDR3 protein. Of around 290,000 distinct CDR3 sequences detected, roughly 23% appear once; the ten largest clones hold roughly 14%. The specimen sequenced was PBMCs. The receptors shown here come from a human donor in good health (CMV status not recorded). Some clones in this sample may be carry-over from other donors' samples. Both conserved end residues are part of each CDR3. A D gene is named only where the DNA matches it firmly. Only part of the rows carry a size: once, few, many, or a class if the clone is expanded.

-	TRBD2	TRBV6-4	TRBJ2-5	TGTGCCACCAAAGCGGGGAGGGAGACCCAGTACTTC	CATKAGRETQYF
-	TRBD1	TRBV12-3/TRBV12-4	TRBJ2-5	TGTGCCAGCAGTCCTGGGACAGCCCAGAGGCGAGGGACCCAGTACTTC	CASSPGTAQRRGTQYF
many	-	TRBV11-2	TRBJ1-1	TGTGCCAGCAGCTTAGTAGGGACGGACACTGAAGCTTTCTTT	CASSLVGTDTEAFF
-	TRBD1	TRBV20-1	TRBJ1-1	TGCAATGCTCCCGGGACAGGGGGCGTTGAGGCTTTCTTT	CNAPGTGGVEAFF
-	-	TRBV28	TRBJ1-5	TGTGCCAGCAGTGGAGGAAATCAGCCCCAGCATTTT	CASSGGNQPQHF
many	-	TRBV7-2	TRBJ2-3	TGTGCCAGCAGCGGCCAGGGGTTCGAAGATACGCAGTATTTT	CASSGQGFEDTQYF
-	-	TRBV11-2	TRBJ2-3	TGTGCCAGCAGGTCCGGTGGGGCGGCAGATACGCAGTATTTT	CASRSGGAADTQYF
few	TRBD1	TRBV7-8	TRBJ2-7	TGTGCCAGCAGCTTAGGGGGACAGGGTCGCGAGCAGTACTTC	CASSLGGQGREQYF
many	-	TRBV7-3	TRBJ2-2	TGTGCCAGCAGCGTAAGCGGGCCGAACACCGGGGAGCTGTTTTTT	CASSVSGPNTGELFF
-	-	TRBV4-1	TRBJ1-3	TGCGCCAGCAGCCAAGAACGGGCCCGCGACACCATATATTTT	CASSQERARDTIYF
few	TRBD2	TRBV5-1	TRBJ2-5	TGCGCCAGCAGCTCGGGACTAGCGGGGGGGCCTTCTACAGAGACCCAGTACTTC	CASSSGLAGGPSTETQYF
-	-	TRBV2	TRBJ2-7	TGTGCCAGCAGGGTACAGGTCTACGAGCAGTACTTC	CASRVQVYEQYF
-	-	TRBV20-1	TRBJ2-5	TGCAGTGCTAGCAGTGTCTGGGAGACCCAGTACTTC	CSASSVWETQYF
few	-	TRBV11-2	TRBJ2-5	TGTGCCAGCAGCTGGACGGCAGAGACCCAGTACTTC	CASSWTAETQYF
few	-	TRBV28	TRBJ1-1	TGTGCCAGCAGTTTAGGAGGAGGTTCGAACACTGAAGCTTTCTTT	CASSLGGGSNTEAFF
many	-	TRBV7-2	TRBJ1-2	TGTGCCAGCAGCATCCAGGGTTATGGCTACACCTTC	CASSIQGYGYTF
-	-	TRBV29-1	TRBJ1-3	TGCAGCGTTGAAGTTGGCGGAAACACCATATATTTT	CSVEVGGNTIYF
few	TRBD1	TRBV6-6	TRBJ1-1	TGTGCCAGCAGTTTTCAGGGGGAAAGGGGGACTGAAGCTTTCTTT	CASSFQGERGTEAFF
few	-	TRBV5-6	TRBJ2-3	TGTGCCAGCAGCAGTGGGGGTGTCTCAAGGGGTACGCAGTATTTT	CASSSGGVSRGTQYF
few	-	TRBV14	TRBJ2-5	TGTGCCAGCAGGCCAAGTCAGACAGGGAGGGAGTACGGAGAGACCCAGTACTTC	CASRPSQTGREYGETQYF
-	-	TRBV28	TRBJ1-5	TGTGCCAGCAGCTCGGACGGGACGGGCAATCAGCCCCAGCATTTT	CASSSDGTGNQPQHF
-	-	TRBV11-2	TRBJ2-1	TGTGCCAGCAGCGCGACTAGTCCTTACAATGAGCAGTTCTTC	CASSATSPYNEQFF
-	TRBD2	TRBV5-1	TRBJ2-3	TGCGCCAGCAGCTTGGAACTAGCGGGGGTTGGTACGCAGTATTTT	CASSLELAGVGTQYF
few	-	TRBV7-2	TRBJ2-1	TGTGCCAGCAGCGGAGGGGATAGGAGGGCCCCCCAGTTCTTC	CASSGGDRRAPQFF
few	-	TRBV7-9	TRBJ2-7	TGTGCCAGCAGCCCCTCGGATTGGCGGCTTTACGAGCAGTACTTC	CASSPSDWRLYEQYF
once	-	TRBV19	TRBJ2-6	TGTGCCAGTAGGGCCGTCTCTGGGGCCAACGTCCTGACTTTC	CASRAVSGANVLTF
few	-	TRBV6-1	TRBJ2-1	TGTGCCAGCAGACTTAGCGGAATATCCTACAATGAGCAGTTCTTC	CASRLSGISYNEQFF